The 15 T cell receptor beta chains below come from one sample, sequenced in a study of shared clonotypes between healthy human individuals. CD45RO-negative, CCR7-positively selected cells formed the naive CD8 fraction, excluding terminally differentiated effector memory CD45RA+ cells. Clones were read by immunoSEQ multiplex PCR, and TCRdb kept only the in-frame ones, dropping some. The sample holds almost 700,000 clones, 90% to 95% seen once. The sequencing sample was made of naive CD8+ T cells sorted from blood. The receptors originated from a man aged 25 to 40 in good health.

The V and J genes are TRBV7-2 and TRBJ2-5; D perhaps matches TRBD1 (5 bases). Trimming left V 2 bases short and J 2 bases short, with 9 bases between. CDR1 and CDR2 from the germline V gene are SGHTA and FQGNSA. This CDR3 contains 14 residues. The CDR3, as DNA: TGTGCCAGCAGCTTAATTCAGGGACAAGAGACCCAGTACTTC. It yields the protein CASSLIQGQETQYF.

CDR3 nucleotide sequence: TGCAGCGTTGAAGTTGGGACTAGCTCCTACGAGCAGTACTTC. Amino acid sequence: CSVEVGTSSYEQYF. The V call is TRBV29-1, the J call TRBJ2-7; 8 bases are shared with TRBD2. V shed 1 base, J shed 0 bases, and the junction held 2 bases outside the gene matches. Germline V gene sequence: CDR1 SQVTM, CDR2 ANQGSEA. The CDR3 covers 14 residues.

J is TRBJ2-2 and V is TRBV29-1, with 9 nucleotides matching TRBD1. The CDR3 length is 16 residues. V dropped 1 base and J dropped 5; count of bases not matched to a gene: 8. Germline-derived CDR1 and CDR2 are SQVTM and ANQGSEA. The CDR3 protein is CSVEGEQGARTGELFF. In DNA, the CDR3 is TGCAGCGTTGAAGGTGAACAGGGGGCGAGGACCGGGGAGCTGTTTTTT.

The chain couples TRBV13 to TRBJ1-2; 9 bases align to TRBD1. The CDR3 consists of 14 residues. V was pared by 5 bases and J by 2 bases, with 3 bases of the junction left unmatched. Per the germline V gene, CDR1 is PRHDT and CDR2 is FYEKMQ (reference sequence). DNA of the CDR3: TGTGCCAGCAGCCCGGGACAGGGAAACTATGGCTACACCTTC. Protein product: CASSPGQGNYGYTF. The full variable domain, rest sourced from reference TRBV13 and TRBJ1-2, is AAGVIQSPRHLIKEKRETATLKCYPIPRHDTVYWYQQGPGQDPQFLISFYEKMQSDKGSIPDRFSAQQFSDYHSELNMSSLELGDSALYFCASSPGQGNYGYTFGSGTRLTVV.

The chain is built from TRBV4-3 and TRBJ1-4; no definite D call. Per germline, CDR1 LGHNA and CDR2 YSLEER. The ends were cut back, 4 bases at V and 0 bases at J, with 12 bases in the middle. This CDR3 is 16 amino acids long. The CDR3: CASSRITRATNEKLFF. CDR3 DNA sequence: TGCGCCAGCAGCCGAATAACTCGTGCAACTAATGAAAAACTGTTTTTT.

The rearrangement links TRBV25-1 to TRBJ2-7; D possibly uses TRBD1 or TRBD2 (5 bases each). Germline V gives CDR1 MGHDK, CDR2 SYGVNS. V was cut by 11 bases and J by 7 bases, with 15 bases left in between. The CDR3 runs to 11 residues. The CDR3 DNA is TGTGCCGTCCAGATGAGGGGTGAGCAGTACTTC. Amino acid sequence: CAVQMRGEQYF.

The genes are TRBV5-4 and TRBJ2-1; perhaps D is TRBD1 or TRBD2 (5 bases each). The CDR3 runs 15 residues. Per the germline V gene, CDR1 is SGHNT and CDR2 is YYREEE (reference sequence). Trimming cost V 4 bases and J 1 base, with 12 bases left between them. The CDR3 nucleotides read TGTGCCAGCAGCCTCTCCGGGGCATCCTACAATGAGCAGTTCTTC. The encoded protein is CASSLSGASYNEQFF.

The gene calls are TRBV7-2 and TRBJ2-1, with D perhaps matching TRBD2 (6 bases). The V end was cut by 2 bases, the J end by 6 bases, with 20 bases between. This CDR3 region has 17 residues. Germline CDR1 SGHTA, CDR2 FQGNSA. The CDR3 sequence: CASSLLSGDSRPNEQFF. The CDR3 DNA reads as TGTGCCAGCAGCTTACTTAGTGGGGACTCTAGACCCAATGAGCAGTTCTTC.

The chain carries TRBV4-1 and TRBJ2-1; TRBD2 might be the D (6 bases). Trimming took off 0 bases at V and 9 bases at J, with 18 bases between the two ends. The CDR3 has 16 residues. Germline CDR1 reads MGHRA; CDR2 reads YSYEKL. In DNA, the CDR3 is TGCGCCAGCAGCCAAGATCCGGAGGGTAGTTCGGGTGAGCAGTTCTTC. Translated, it gives CASSQDPEGSSGEQFF.

This rearrangement joins TRBV7-2 to TRBJ2-1, with D hard to call. This CDR3 has 14 amino acids. Trimming stripped 1 base from V and 4 bases from J, with 8 bases between. Germline-derived CDR1 and CDR2 are SGHTA and FQGNSA. The CDR3 is CASSLVTIYNEQFF. In DNA form, the CDR3 reads TGTGCCAGCAGCTTAGTAACTATTTACAATGAGCAGTTCTTC.

This clone was recorded only once. This chain connects TRBV30 to TRBJ1-5; D unresolved. The V end was cut by 0 bases, the J end by 8 bases, with 11 bases between. Per germline, CDR1 GTSNPN and CDR2 SVGIG (reference sequence). There are 13 residues in the CDR3. The CDR3 bases are TGTGCCTGGAGTGTAAACCACGGGGAGCCCCAGCATTTT. It translates to CAWSVNHGEPQHF.

J is TRBJ1-1 and V is TRBV27, with 7 nucleotides matching TRBD1. This CDR3 spans 15 amino acids. Germline loops: CDR1 MNHEY, CDR2 SMNVEV (reference sequence). Unmatched junction bases numbered 7, after V lost 6 bases and J lost 0 bases. In DNA, the CDR3 is TGTGCCAGCAGCTCTCTGGGACAGTTGAACACTGAAGCTTTCTTT. As protein: CASSSLGQLNTEAFF.

Here the CDR3 reads CAIGDRGPNEQFF. DNA for the CDR3: TGTGCCATCGGGGACAGGGGGCCCAATGAGCAGTTCTTC. The chain uses TRBV10-3 and TRBJ2-1, with TRBD1 identical over 12 bases. V lost 8 bases and J lost 6; bases outside the gene matches: 2. The germline V gene has CDR1 ENHRY and CDR2 SYGVKD. The CDR3 extends over 13 amino acids.

The chain recombines TRBV13 with TRBJ2-3; tentative D call: TRBD2 (6 bases). With 5 bases removed from V and 2 bases from J, the gap between germline ends came to 11 bases. The CDR3 contains 14 residues. CDR1 is PRHDT, CDR2 FYEKMQ, per germline (reference sequence). The CDR3 here is CASSPGSITDTQYF. The CDR3 DNA follows: TGTGCCAGCAGCCCCGGGAGCATCACAGATACGCAGTATTTT.

In regard to this clone: Other DNA variants within this sample encode the same CDR3. The chain employs TRBV27 and TRBJ2-7; TRBD1 matches at 7 bases. Per the germline V gene, CDR1 is MNHEY and CDR2 is SMNVEV (reference sequence). This CDR3 has 14 residues. V gave up 0 bases and J gave up 4 bases; unmatched junction bases: 3. This CDR3 is CASSLSRGPYEQYF. The CDR3 DNA reads as TGTGCCAGCAGTTTATCTAGGGGGCCGTACGAGCAGTACTTC.